This T cell receptor (beta chain) was documented in a study of graft-versus-host responses after intestinal transplantation. Background on the study: Recipients had multivisceral, liver-intestinal, or isolated intestinal transplants. Once they had received anti-thymocyte globulin induction, all recipients took tacrolimus and steroids for around 3 years.

Study results and limitations: Where graft-donor T cell macrochimerism was present, patients had high graft-versus-host to host-versus-graft clonal ratios in allografts. Analysis identified GvH clones in recipient marrow, with some appearing first in ileum or blood.

Measured with immunoSEQ multiplex PCR; TCRdb has only the in-frame clones, and not every one. Of about 70,000 clones listed, less than 95% are singletons. This clone appeared once. Its antigen is unidentified. The CDR3 loop spans 14 amino acids. Germline lookup yields CDR1 MNHEY and CDR2 SVGAGI. Trimming pared 7 bases from V and 2 bases from J, leaving 13 bases between. The chain joins TRBV6-5 to TRBJ2-3, with D possibly matching TRBD2 (7 bases). Specimen: unstimulated CD8+ T cells sorted from spleen or lymph node cells, collected before intestinal transplant. This clonotype was sampled from a human donor who received an intestinal transplant. The CDR3 protein is CASNAGAFTDTQYF. CDR3 bases: TGTGCCAGCAATGCGGGGGCCTTCACAGATACGCAGTATTTT.